The 12 T cell receptor beta chains below come from one sample, sequenced in a study of blood T cell repertoires in COVID-19. Profiling relied on immunoSEQ multiplex PCR, and the TCRdb table lists in-frame clones only, not all of them. The sample carries some 300,000 clones, about 87% recorded once. Sequencing used peripheral blood. These receptors all come from a woman aged 50 to 60 with COVID-19, enrolled during active disease.

The gene calls are TRBV13 and TRBJ1-3; 8 bases map to TRBD1. The CDR3 loop spans 16 amino acids. The ends lost 6 bases at V and 1 base at J; junction bases unmatched: 8. CDR1 is PRHDT and CDR2 is FYEKMQ in the germline V gene (reference sequence). The CDR3 region is CASREKTGASGNTIYF. CDR3 coding DNA: TGTGCCAGCAGGGAAAAGACAGGGGCGTCTGGAAACACCATATATTTT.

The chain links TRBV29-1 to TRBJ1-2; TRBD1 might be the D (6 bases). The germline V gene has CDR1 SQVTM and CDR2 ANQGSEA. The CDR3 runs to 10 residues. Trimming took off 4 bases at V and 7 bases at J, with 7 bases between the two ends. The CDR3 bases are TGCAGCGTTGGAGGGGGTGGCTACACCTTC. Encoded protein: CSVGGGGYTF.

This chain connects TRBV5-1 to TRBJ2-1; 8 bases match TRBD2. V lost 1 base, J lost 2 bases, and 14 bases stayed unmatched. The germline V gene encodes CDR1 SGHRS and CDR2 YFSETQ. The CDR3 runs 19 residues. The CDR3 protein is CASSLRGGVLAETYNEQFF. CDR3 bases: TGCGCCAGCAGCTTGAGAGGGGGGGTACTAGCGGAAACCTACAATGAGCAGTTCTTC.

This clone was picked up a small number of times. The DNA of the CDR3 is TGTGCCTGGAGGATCCAGGGGGCCTATGGCTACACCTTC. Translated, it gives CAWRIQGAYGYTF. The V and J genes are TRBV30 and TRBJ1-2; TRBD1 matches at 8 bases. J lost 4 bases, V lost 3 bases, and 4 bases had no gene match. In germline, CDR1 is GTSNPN, CDR2 SVGIG (reference sequence). The length of the CDR3 is 13 residues.

The chain has TRBV19 and TRBJ2-7; 14 positions match TRBD2. Germline loops: CDR1 LNHDA, CDR2 SQIVND (reference sequence). This CDR3 has 14 amino acids. Trimming at V came to 3 bases and at J to 12 bases, leaving 7 bases not matched to a gene. CDR3 in amino acids: CASSMSGLAGVAYF. CDR3 coding DNA: TGTGCCAGTAGTATGTCGGGACTAGCGGGAGTTGCGTACTTC.

V gene TRBV7-9 combines with J gene TRBJ2-5; no reliable D call. Deletions cut 3 bases from V and 5 bases from J, with 13 bases between. The CDR3 loop spans 14 amino acids. Germline V gene data show CDR1 as SEHNR and CDR2 as FQNEAQ (reference sequence). The CDR3 DNA reads TGTGCCAGCAGCTTTAGTAAGGCGCGGGAGACCCAGTACTTC. Its translation: CASSFSKARETQYF.

This chain joins TRBV7-2 and TRBJ1-2, with 7 bases matching TRBD1. This CDR3 has 13 amino acids. Germline lookup yields CDR1 SGHTA and CDR2 FQGNSA. The V gene end was trimmed by 5 bases and the J gene end by 8 bases; junction bases not matched to a gene: 8. Written as DNA, the CDR3 is TGTGCCAGCAGCGCCAACAGGGGCGGCGGCTACACCTTC. Amino acid sequence: CASSANRGGGYTF.

The V call is TRBV13, the J call TRBJ2-3; TRBD2 agrees at 11 bases. Trimming at V came to 4 bases and at J to 4 bases, leaving 13 bases not matched to a gene. The germline V gene has CDR1 PRHDT and CDR2 FYEKMQ (reference sequence). The CDR3 length is 18 residues. The CDR3 loop is CASSSRFKLAGAPDTQYF. CDR3 DNA sequence: TGTGCCAGCAGCTCGAGATTCAAACTAGCGGGAGCCCCAGATACGCAGTATTTT.

The rearrangement links TRBV5-4 to TRBJ2-1; the D gene is possibly TRBD2 (5 bases). Germline CDR1 SGHNT, CDR2 YYREEE (reference sequence). This CDR3 comprises 16 residues. V lost 4 bases to trimming and J lost 0 bases, with 14 bases between them. The CDR3 sequence is CASSPVVASSYNEQFF. The CDR3 DNA reads as TGTGCCAGCAGCCCGGTGGTAGCGAGCTCCTACAATGAGCAGTTCTTC. Full variable domain (missing parts from reference TRBV5-4 and TRBJ2-1): ETGVTQSPTHLIKTRGQQVTLRCSSQSGHNTVSWYQQALGQGPQFIFQYYREEENGRGNFPPRFSGLQFPNYSSELNVNALELDDSALYLCASSPVVASSYNEQFFGPGTRLTVL.

In this sample, this clone turned up once. This rearrangement joins TRBV6-5 to TRBJ2-1, with 9 positions matching TRBD2. V gave up 6 bases and J gave up 1 base; unmatched junction bases: 4. The CDR3 covers 15 residues. Germline V gives CDR1 MNHEY, CDR2 SVGAGI. The CDR3 nucleotides read TGTGCCAGCAGATCTAGCGGGACGTCCTACAATGAGCAGTTCTTC. This encodes CASRSSGTSYNEQFF.

This clone is a singleton in its sample. The CDR3 loop is CASSYGGGRADTQYF. DNA of the CDR3: TGTGCCAGCAGTTACGGGGGCGGGAGGGCGGATACGCAGTATTTT. The chain employs TRBV27 and TRBJ2-3, with 9 bases identical to TRBD2. The germline CDR1 and CDR2 sequences are MNHEY and SMNVEV (reference sequence). CDR3 length: 15 residues. V dropped 4 bases and J dropped 6; count of bases not matched to a gene: 8.

The chain joins TRBV19 to TRBJ1-1; 7 bases match TRBD1. This CDR3 spans 15 amino acids. V dropped 8 bases and J dropped 0; count of bases not matched to a gene: 9. Germline CDR1 LNHDA, CDR2 SQIVND (reference sequence). The CDR3 reads CASGWTGTMNTEAFF. CDR3 in DNA: TGTGCCAGTGGTTGGACAGGCACGATGAACACTGAAGCTTTCTTT.